A selection of T cell receptor beta chains follows, all from one sample in a study of T cells after yellow fever vaccination. TCRdb redid the calling of the 5' RACE reads with MiXCR, one entry per CDR3 protein. The top ten clones hold roughly 18% of a sample with fewer than 350,000 distinct CDR3 sequences, 8.7% of them seen once. Here the sequenced sample was PBMCs, taken on the day of the first yellow fever vaccination. Receptors were obtained from a man aged 18 to 35 who received the YFV17D yellow fever vaccine. Both conserved end residues are part of each CDR3. D genes are given only for firm matches. Expanded clones are given a class, and other clones once, few, many or no size at all.

D: NA; J: TRBJ2-1; V: TRBV7-2; size: NA; CDR3: CASSLVPSYNEQFF; DNA: TGTGCCAGCAGCTTAGTGCCCTCCTACAATGAGCAGTTCTTC
D: NA; J: TRBJ2-7; V: TRBV29-1; size: few; CDR3: CSVAGTYEQYF; DNA: TGCAGCGTGGCCGGGACCTACGAGCAGTACTTC
D: NA; J: TRBJ2-3; V: TRBV5-4; size: few; CDR3: CASSRAGRVSTDTQYF; DNA: TGTGCCAGCAGCCGAGCGGGCAGGGTGAGCACAGATACGCAGTATTTT
D: NA; J: TRBJ2-2; V: TRBV6-5; size: few; CDR3: CASSYQGQSSAGELFF; DNA: TGTGCCAGCAGTTACCAGGGTCAAAGTTCAGCCGGGGAGCTGTTTTTT
D: NA; J: TRBJ2-6; V: TRBV4-1; size: few; CDR3: CASSQDRAGFGANVLTF; DNA: TGCGCCAGCAGCCAAGATAGGGCAGGGTTCGGGGCCAACGTCCTGACTTTC
D: NA; J: TRBJ2-2; V: TRBV6-5; size: many; CDR3: CASSPGSGRRNTGELFF; DNA: TGTGCCAGCAGTCCTGGGTCCGGGAGACGGAACACCGGGGAGCTGTTTTTT
D: TRBD1; J: TRBJ1-1; V: TRBV20-1; size: many; CDR3: CSATGQGEEAFF; DNA: TGCAGTGCCACGGGACAGGGGGAAGAAGCTTTCTTT
D: NA; J: TRBJ1-3; V: TRBV12-3/TRBV12-4; size: NA; CDR3: CASSFQMDGNTIYF; DNA: TGTGCCAGCAGTTTTCAGATGGACGGAAACACCATATATTTT
D: NA; J: TRBJ2-7; V: TRBV29-1; size: NA; CDR3: CSVVRFPYEQYF; DNA: TGCAGCGTTGTCCGTTTCCCCTACGAGCAGTACTTC
D: NA; J: TRBJ1-3; V: TRBV20-1; size: NA; CDR3: CSARDVSEGLSGNTIYF; DNA: TGCAGTGCTAGAGATGTTTCTGAGGGCCTCTCTGGAAACACCATATATTTT
D: NA; J: TRBJ2-3; V: TRBV5-4; size: many; CDR3: CASSTRQRTDTQYF; DNA: TGTGCCAGCAGCACCCGACAGCGCACAGATACGCAGTATTTT
D: TRBD1; J: TRBJ1-1; V: TRBV5-1; size: NA; CDR3: CASSLDPGGSTEAFF; DNA: TGCGCCAGCAGCTTGGACCCAGGGGGCAGCACTGAAGCTTTCTTT
D: TRBD2; J: TRBJ2-1; V: TRBV12-3/TRBV12-4; size: NA; CDR3: CASRPGGTSVYTGQFF; DNA: TGTGCCAGCAGGCCCGGGGGTACTAGCGTTTACACGGGGCAGTTCTTC
D: NA; J: TRBJ2-1; V: TRBV5-1; size: few; CDR3: CASSLAIGNEQFF; DNA: TGCGCCAGCAGCTTGGCCATAGGGAATGAGCAGTTCTTC